Below are 2 T cell receptor beta chains sequenced from a single sample in a study of blood T cell repertoires in COVID-19. The method was immunoSEQ multiplex PCR; TCRdb's version includes in-frame clones alone and lacks a portion of them. The data hold around 300,000 clones, with 86% observed a single time. Sequenced: PBMCs or T cells enriched from blood (not recorded which). These receptors came from a woman between 18 and 30 years old who had recovered from COVID-19.

The CDR3 DNA reads TGCAGCGTTGAAGATCCAATATGGACAGGGGACAGTTATGAGCAGTTCTTC. As protein: CSVEDPIWTGDSYEQFF. This chain links TRBV29-1 with TRBJ2-1, with TRBD1 matching over 9 bases. The CDR3 covers 17 residues. V lost 0 bases and J lost 8; bases outside the gene matches: 14. The V gene's germline CDR1 is SQVTM and CDR2 ANQGSEA.

The chain recombines TRBV5-1 with TRBJ2-7; 8 positions agree with TRBD1. V lost 2 bases and J lost 5; bases outside the gene matches: 9. The CDR3 runs to 15 residues. Germline V gene sequence: CDR1 SGHRS, CDR2 YFSETQ. The CDR3 protein is CASSLSGTGKNEQYF. The CDR3 DNA reads as TGCGCCAGCAGCTTATCCGGGACAGGAAAGAACGAGCAGTACTTC.